This is a list of T cell receptor beta chains from one sample in a study of shared clonotypes between healthy human individuals. Produced via immunoSEQ multiplex PCR; TCRdb's table is partial and in-frame only. Of a few hundred thousand clones listed, roughly 80% are singletons. The source material was PBMCs. The receptors here all came from a middle-aged woman in good health. Some clones in this sample may be carry-over from other donors' samples. Both conserved end residues are part of each CDR3. The D gene is left open where the match is weak. Size is omitted from some rows. Given values are once, few, many or a class for expanded clones.

TRBJ1-1 | 12 | NA | NA | TRBV2 | CASSGDTGEAFF | TGTGCCAGCAGTGGGGACACCGGTGAGGCTTTCTTT
TRBJ2-3 | 15 | many | NA | TRBV10-1 | CASSSGESDTDTQYF | TGCGCCAGCAGTTCAGGGGAAAGCGACACAGATACGCAGTATTTT
TRBJ2-2 | 13 | few | NA | TRBV4-1 | CATSDRNTGELFF | TGCGCCACCTCGGACAGGAACACCGGGGAGCTGTTTTTT
TRBJ2-5 | 16 | few | TRBD2 | TRBV6-1 | CASSEGLAGLQETQYF | TGTGCCAGCAGTGAAGGCCTAGCGGGACTCCAAGAGACCCAGTACTTC
TRBJ2-7 | 15 | few | TRBD2 | TRBV5-4 | CASSSRLAGSDEQYF | TGTGCCAGCAGCTCAAGACTAGCGGGCAGCGACGAGCAGTACTTC
TRBJ2-1 | 18 | few | TRBD2 | TRBV4-1 | CASSQLAGGPLDYNEQFF | TGCGCCAGCAGCCAGTTAGCGGGAGGGCCCTTAGACTACAATGAGCAGTTCTTC
TRBJ1-4 | 16 | NA | NA | TRBV5-4 | CASSQEQSLLNEKLFF | TGTGCCAGCAGCCAAGAGCAGTCTCTATTAAATGAAAAACTGTTTTTT
TRBJ2-7 | 14 | NA | NA | TRBV19 | CASSIGGQSYEQYF | TGTGCCAGTAGTATTGGGGGGCAGTCCTACGAGCAGTACTTC
TRBJ2-5 | 16 | NA | NA | TRBV28 | CASSFFARGLQETQYF | TGTGCCAGCAGTTTCTTTGCCAGGGGTTTACAAGAGACCCAGTACTTC
TRBJ2-1 | 16 | NA | TRBD1 | TRBV11-3 | CASSPSTGESYNEQFF | TGTGCCAGCAGCCCCTCGACAGGGGAATCCTACAATGAGCAGTTCTTC
TRBJ1-6 | 14 | NA | NA | TRBV30 | CAWTPDSLNSPLHF | TGTGCCTGGACCCCGGACAGTCTAAATTCACCCCTCCACTTT
TRBJ2-1 | 13 | NA | NA | TRBV30 | CAWSVGGYNEQFF | TGTGCCTGGAGTGTGGGGGGCTACAATGAGCAGTTCTTC
TRBJ2-5 | 15 | NA | NA | TRBV7-9 | CASSLRLDSGETQYF | TGTGCCAGCAGCTTGAGACTAGATTCCGGCGAGACCCAGTACTTC
TRBJ1-5 | 17 | NA | NA | TRBV28 | CASSFRGWDPQNQPQHF | TGTGCCAGCAGTTTTCGGGGTTGGGACCCCCAGAATCAGCCCCAGCATTTT
TRBJ2-7 | 15 | NA | TRBD2 | TRBV5-5 | CASSLAAGRSYEQYF | TGTGCCAGCAGCTTGGCAGCGGGAAGATCCTACGAGCAGTACTTC
TRBJ2-3 | 13 | NA | NA | TRBV10-3 | CAMALGGTDTQYF | TGTGCCATGGCGCTTGGTGGGACAGATACGCAGTATTTT
TRBJ1-1 | 13 | NA | NA | TRBV27 | CATRRAGRAEAFF | TGTGCCACCCGTAGGGCAGGGCGGGCTGAAGCTTTCTTT
TRBJ1-1 | 15 | few | TRBD1 | TRBV7-2 | CASSPGQGMNTEAFF | TGTGCCAGCAGCCCCGGACAGGGGATGAACACTGAAGCTTTCTTT
TRBJ1-2 | 14 | many | NA | TRBV7-2 | CASSLDRSYYGYTF | TGTGCCAGCAGCTTAGACAGGTCGTACTATGGCTACACCTTC
TRBJ1-2 | 13 | NA | NA | TRBV6-6 | CASSYRQVYGYTF | TGTGCCAGCAGCTATCGACAGGTCTATGGCTACACCTTC
TRBJ2-3 | 14 | few | NA | TRBV7-3 | CASSLGAATDTQYF | TGTGCCAGCAGCTTAGGAGCGGCCACAGATACGCAGTATTTT
TRBJ2-7 | 13 | once | TRBD2 | TRBV19 | CASSTTPSGGSVF | TGTGCCAGTAGTACCACGCCTAGCGGGGGCTCCGTTTTC
TRBJ2-7 | 13 | NA | NA | TRBV28 | CASSFRRTDEQYF | TGTGCCAGCAGTTTCAGGAGGACCGACGAGCAGTACTTC
TRBJ2-1 | 15 | NA | TRBD2 | TRBV27 | CASSFTSGSYNEQFF | TGTGCCAGCAGTTTTACTAGCGGAAGTTACAATGAGCAGTTCTTC
TRBJ1-4 | 16 | NA | NA | TRBV18 | CASSPGGVSTNEKLFF | TGTGCCAGCTCTCCGGGAGGGGTATCGACTAATGAAAAACTGTTTTTT
TRBJ2-6 | 18 | NA | TRBD1 | TRBV9 | CASSAQDRGYSGANVLTF | TGTGCCAGCAGCGCCCAGGACAGGGGGTACTCTGGGGCCAACGTCCTGACTTTC
TRBJ1-4 | 13 | NA | NA | TRBV5-6 | CASSLDPNEKLFF | TGTGCCAGCAGCCTTGATCCTAATGAAAAACTGTTTTTT
TRBJ2-3 | 15 | NA | TRBD1 | TRBV4-3 | CASSQQGAITDTQYF | TGCGCCAGCAGCCAACAGGGGGCAATCACAGATACGCAGTATTTT
TRBJ2-7 | 18 | NA | TRBD2 | TRBV9 | CASSVGPSGRVSSYEQYF | TGTGCCAGCAGCGTAGGGCCTAGCGGGAGGGTAAGCTCCTACGAGCAGTACTTC
TRBJ1-2 | 15 | NA | NA | TRBV14 | CASSPRQTDDYGYTF | TGTGCCAGCTCCCCGAGGCAGACGGATGACTATGGCTACACCTTC
TRBJ2-7 | 15 | NA | NA | TRBV28 | CASSSPALGVYEQYF | TGTGCCAGCAGTTCCCCCGCCCTAGGGGTGTACGAGCAGTACTTC
TRBJ2-1 | 13 | few | NA | TRBV18 | CASSPLGYNEQFF | TGTGCCAGCTCCCCACTGGGTTACAATGAGCAGTTCTTC
TRBJ1-5 | 15 | NA | NA | TRBV5-4 | CASSLYGSHGPPQHF | TGTGCCAGCAGCTTGTATGGGTCACATGGGCCGCCCCAGCATTTT
TRBJ1-2 | 14 | NA | NA | TRBV7-9 | CASSLGPGWSGYTF | TGTGCCAGCAGCTTGGGCCCGGGTTGGAGTGGCTACACCTTC
TRBJ2-1 | 15 | NA | NA | TRBV7-2 | CASSPLAYYNNEQFF | TGTGCCAGCAGCCCGCTAGCGTACTATAACAATGAGCAGTTCTTC
TRBJ1-5 | 13 | NA | NA | TRBV29-1 | CSVGGLGNQPQHF | TGCAGCGTAGGGGGGCTGGGCAATCAGCCCCAGCATTTT
TRBJ2-7 | 13 | NA | NA | TRBV4-2 | CASSQGQRGEQYF | TGTGCCAGCAGCCAAGGCCAACGCGGGGAGCAGTACTTC
TRBJ1-3 | 15 | NA | NA | TRBV30 | CAWSVRGNSGNTIYF | TGTGCCTGGAGCGTACGTGGGAACTCTGGAAACACCATATATTTT
TRBJ2-3 | 14 | NA | TRBD2 | TRBV5-4 | CASSGLAGADTQYF | TGTGCCAGCAGTGGACTAGCGGGAGCAGATACGCAGTATTTT
TRBJ1-2 | 15 | few | TRBD1 | TRBV5-1 | CASSLTGQGISGYTF | TGCGCCAGCAGCTTGACCGGACAGGGGATATCTGGCTACACCTTC
TRBJ2-7 | 15 | NA | TRBD1 | TRBV25-1 | CASADDGTGVYEQYF | TGTGCCAGCGCTGATGACGGGACAGGGGTCTACGAGCAGTACTTC
TRBJ2-7 | 18 | NA | TRBD2 | TRBV4-2 | CASSQVRRWTSGRYEQYF | TGTGCCAGCAGCCAAGTTCGACGCTGGACTAGCGGGAGGTACGAGCAGTACTTC
TRBJ1-3 | 14 | NA | NA | TRBV7-9 | CASSLVWGGNTIYF | TGTGCCAGCAGCTTAGTGTGGGGAGGAAACACCATATATTTT
TRBJ1-4 | 15 | NA | TRBD1 | TRBV2 | CASRDRARPNEKLFF | TGTGCCAGCAGGGACAGGGCTCGGCCTAATGAAAAACTGTTTTTT
TRBJ2-2 | 16 | NA | NA | TRBV4-2 | CASSQDFGSNTGELFF | TGTGCCAGCAGCCAAGATTTCGGGTCGAACACCGGGGAGCTGTTTTTT
TRBJ2-3 | 13 | few | NA | TRBV2 | CASSISGTDTQYF | TGTGCCAGCAGCATTAGCGGCACAGATACGCAGTATTTT
TRBJ1-2 | 14 | NA | TRBD1 | TRBV11-2 | CASSLLTGVDGYTF | TGTGCCAGCAGCTTACTGACAGGGGTAGATGGCTACACCTTC
TRBJ2-7 | 15 | NA | NA | TRBV5-8 | CASSLVGRTVGEQYF | TGTGCCAGCAGCTTGGTGGGGAGGACCGTAGGGGAGCAGTACTTC
TRBJ1-5 | 15 | NA | NA | TRBV28 | CASSQVSRPNQPQHF | TGTGCCAGCAGTCAAGTTAGCCGTCCCAATCAGCCCCAGCATTTT
TRBJ2-3 | 13 | NA | NA | TRBV30 | CAWYTPTSDTQYF | TGTGCCTGGTATACTCCTACTTCAGATACGCAGTATTTT
TRBJ1-1 | 12 | NA | NA | TRBV7-9 | CASSPGRTEAFF | TGTGCCAGCAGCCCCGGACGAACTGAAGCTTTCTTT
TRBJ2-3 | 16 | NA | TRBD2 | TRBV5-1 | CASSLGTSGTGDTQYF | TGCGCCAGCAGCTTGGGGACTAGCGGGACGGGAGATACGCAGTATTTT
TRBJ2-1 | 15 | NA | TRBD2 | TRBV9 | CASSVGLAGGLEQFF | TGTGCCAGCAGCGTGGGACTAGCGGGAGGCCTCGAGCAGTTCTTC
TRBJ2-1 | 16 | NA | TRBD2 | TRBV11-2 | CASRSLAGGPGNEQFF | TGTGCCAGCAGGTCACTAGCGGGAGGGCCGGGCAATGAGCAGTTCTTC